This entry lists 11 T cell receptor beta chains sequenced from one sample in a study of monozygotic twins with inflammatory bowel disease. TCRdb reanalyzed the 5' RACE reads and collapses them to one entry per CDR3 protein, without DNA. This sample contains 85,000 to 110,000 distinct CDR3 sequences. Sequencing was done on a sample of blood. Receptors originate from a human donor with ulcerative colitis or Crohn's disease, or a healthy co-twin of an affected twin (not recorded which).

The V gene is TRBV11-1, the J gene TRBJ2-6; there is no DNA to check the TCRdb D call of TRBD1. The CDR3 has 18 residues. From germline, CDR1 is SGHAT and CDR2 FQDESV (reference sequence). The CDR3 loop reads CASRMNSAGHSGANVLTF.

The J gene is TRBJ1-5, the V gene TRBV10-3. Looked up from germline, CDR1 is ENHRY and CDR2 is SYGVKD. This CDR3 is built from 17 residues. CDR3 sequence reads: CAIRAGALRQEYQPQHF.

The V and J genes are TRBV10-3 and TRBJ2-6; TCRdb picks TRBD1, but there is no DNA to check that call. The CDR3 spans 14 residues. CDR1 and CDR2 (germline): ENHRY, SYGVKD. The CDR3 loop is CAISSGQLANVLTF.

The chain is built from TRBV4-3 and TRBJ2-7; TCRdb designates TRBD1, a call that cannot be tested without DNA. Germline CDR1 reads LGHNA; CDR2 reads YSLEER. The CDR3 sequence is 14 residues long. The CDR3 is CASSYRDRDYEQYF.

The chain couples TRBV12-3 or TRBV12-4 to TRBJ1-5; the D call from TCRdb, TRBD1, cannot be confirmed without DNA. This CDR3 is built from 17 residues. CDR3 sequence: CASSFLGGTGVSQPQHF.

The chain couples TRBV5-1 to TRBJ1-5; no DNA is available, so the TRBD1 call from TCRdb remains unchecked. The CDR3 is made up of 14 amino acids. Germline V gene sequence: CDR1 SGHRS, CDR2 YFSETQ. The CDR3 sequence is CASSKGTVDQPQHF.

The chain joins TRBV3-1 to TRBJ2-7; the D gene TCRdb calls, TRBD1, cannot be checked with no DNA. This CDR3 spans 13 amino acids. Germline V lookup: CDR1 LGHDT, CDR2 YNNKEL (reference sequence). CDR3 loop: CASSPQGSYEQYF.

The chain joins TRBV5-5 to TRBJ1-4. The length of the CDR3 is 13 residues. Germline loops: CDR1 SGHKS, CDR2 YYEKEE (reference sequence). The CDR3 is CASSLARPEKLFF.

V and J are TRBV6-5 and TRBJ2-7; TCRdb's assignment of TRBD1 cannot be checked, as there is no DNA. Per germline, CDR1 MNHEY and CDR2 SVGAGI. The CDR3 runs 14 residues. The CDR3 is CASSYSPGDYEQYF.

The chain is built from TRBV24-1 and TRBJ2-3. The germline V gene encodes CDR1 KGHDR and CDR2 SFDVKD. The CDR3 is 13 residues long. CDR3: CATMDQSTDTQYF.

The chain has TRBV20-1 and TRBJ2-7. The CDR3 covers 11 residues. Germline V CDR1 and CDR2: DFQATT, SNEGSKA (reference sequence). The CDR3 loop is CSGASTYEQYF.